A selection of T cell receptor beta chains follows, all from one sample in a study of shared clonotypes between healthy human individuals. Sequencing used immunoSEQ multiplex PCR; TCRdb keeps in-frame clones, though not all of them. The sample shows about 1,800,000 clones, approximately 94% of them seen only once. Input material: naive CD8+ T cells sorted from blood. Source of these receptors: a man between 18 and 29 years old in good health. CDR3s include the opening cysteine and the closing phenylalanine or tryptophan. The D gene is left open where the match is weak. Expanded clones get a size class; other rows say once, few or many, or leave the size out.

d_call j_call clone_size v_call cdr3_nt cdr3_aa
NA TRBJ2-7 NA TRBV9 TGTGCCAGCAGCGTAGACGGGGACGGTTACTACGAGCAGTACTTC CASSVDGDGYYEQYF
NA TRBJ1-2 NA TRBV5-1 TGCGCCAGCAGCTTGGAATCGGACTCCAGGCCTATTAACTATGGCTACACCTTC CASSLESDSRPINYGYTF
NA TRBJ2-5 NA TRBV7-9 TGTGCCAGCAGCTCATCGTTGGGGTTTGAGTACTTC CASSSSLGFEYF
NA TRBJ1-1 NA TRBV9 TGTGCCAGCAGCGTAGAGGGTGAGGGGCTGGGAGCTTTCTTT CASSVEGEGLGAFF
NA TRBJ2-7 NA TRBV7-6 TGTGCCAGCAGCAACCCAGAAGGCCTTATGGGCGAGCAGTACTTC CASSNPEGLMGEQYF
TRBD1 TRBJ1-1 NA TRBV28 TGTGCCAGCAGTTTACCGGGGACAGGGATGTTGAACACTGAAGCTTTCTTT CASSLPGTGMLNTEAFF
TRBD2 TRBJ2-3 NA TRBV27 TGTGCCAGCAGTGGGAGGACTAGCGGACACACAGATACGCAGTATTTT CASSGRTSGHTDTQYF
NA TRBJ2-3 NA TRBV7-9 TGTGCCAGCGCCCTAGGCCTCCGGTTGGCGGAAGATACGCAGTATTTT CASALGLRLAEDTQYF
TRBD1 TRBJ1-1 NA TRBV5-6 TGTGCCAGCAACCGACAGGGGGCGGGCACTGAAGCTTTCTTT CASNRQGAGTEAFF
TRBD2 TRBJ2-7 NA TRBV27 TGTGCCAGCAGCCTCCTAGCGGGAGAAGACGAGCAGTACTTC CASSLLAGEDEQYF
TRBD1 TRBJ2-7 NA TRBV7-9 TGTGCCAGCAGCGCTCCGAACAGGGGAAGCGACGAGCAGTACTTC CASSAPNRGSDEQYF
NA TRBJ1-6 NA TRBV19 TGTGCCAGTAGTAATCTAGGGAGTAATTCACCCCTCCACTTT CASSNLGSNSPLHF
NA TRBJ1-1 NA TRBV30 TGTGCCTGGACCCAGGGGTACACTGAAGCTTTCTTT CAWTQGYTEAFF
TRBD1 TRBJ2-3 NA TRBV29-1 TGCAGCGTTGACACGGACAGGGAAACAGATACGCAGTATTTT CSVDTDRETDTQYF
TRBD1 TRBJ2-7 NA TRBV28 TGTGCCAGCAGAAGCCCAGGACAGGGGTTCTCCTACGAGCAGTACTTC CASRSPGQGFSYEQYF
TRBD2 TRBJ2-3 NA TRBV12-5 TGTGCTAGTGGCCTTGAGGGTAGCGGGAAAGGAGATACGCAGTATTTT CASGLEGSGKGDTQYF
NA TRBJ1-1 NA TRBV28 TGTGCCAGCAGTTTAGTAGGAGGGGACACTGAAGCTTTCTTT CASSLVGGDTEAFF
TRBD1 TRBJ2-7 NA TRBV11-3 TGTGCCAGCAGCACTAGCCCGGGACAGGGGCACGAGCAGTACTTC CASSTSPGQGHEQYF
NA TRBJ2-7 NA TRBV30 TGTGCCTGGGAGACTGGCAGCCCTGACGAGCAGTACTTC CAWETGSPDEQYF
TRBD1 TRBJ2-7 once TRBV6-9 TGTGCCAGCAGTTGTTCGCCGGGGACAGGAACTTACTACGAGCAGTACTTC CASSCSPGTGTYYEQYF
TRBD1 TRBJ1-4 NA TRBV9 TGTGCCAGCAGCTCTGGACAGGGGGAAAGGAATGAAAAACTGTTTTTT CASSSGQGERNEKLFF
NA TRBJ1-1 NA TRBV19 TGTGCCAGTAGTAACCTTATTGGGACTAACACTGAGGCTTTCTTT CASSNLIGTNTEAFF